One TCR beta chain is described in this entry. The antigen is undetermined. This CDR3 is 18 amino acids long. The J segment lost 4 bases and the V segment lost 6 bases, leaving 13 bases of the junction unmatched. Germline V gene sequence: CDR1 DFQATT, CDR2 SNEGSKA (reference sequence). This sample is drawn from a study of blood T cells in healthy people across ages. The use of a sample-barcoded 5' primer and a J-beta primer mix characterized a second PCR of about 7 to 12 cycles. TCRdb used MiXCR to reprocess the 5' RACE reads, holding one entry per CDR3 protein. The sample contains approximately 1,000,000 distinct CDR3 sequences, under 55% of which appear only once. Whole-study results and caveats: Strongly correlated with naive T cell percentage was TCR beta diversity.

The TCR was taken from an older woman in good health. The material sequenced was blood. The chain recombines TRBV20-1 with TRBJ2-2, with 14 nucleotides matching TRBD2. The CDR3 region is CSAPGGLAGGPSTGELFF. The CDR3 nucleotides are TGCAGTGCCCCAGGTGGACTAGCGGGAGGCCCCAGCACCGGGGAGCTGTTTTTT.